These 15 T cell receptor beta chains came from one sample sequenced in a study of blood T cells in healthy people across ages. Alongside a J-beta primer mix, a sample-barcoded 5' primer served in a second PCR lasting about 6 to 12 cycles. A single record per CDR3 protein comes from TCRdb applying MiXCR to the 5' RACE reads. The sample yields around 1,500,000 distinct CDR3 sequences, roughly 40% seen once. What was sequenced was blood. The receptors come from a woman between 18 and 30 years old in good health.

This chain joins TRBV20-1 and TRBJ2-3; 9 bases align to TRBD2. The trim removed 6 bases at V and 4 bases at J, leaving 8 bases unmatched. The length of the CDR3 is 14 residues. Germline V CDR1 and CDR2: DFQATT, SNEGSKA (reference sequence). In DNA, the CDR3 is TGCAGTGCCCTTTTTAGCGGGGGTCCAGATACGCAGTATTTT. It specifies CSALFSGGPDTQYF.

This clonotype was recorded a few times. This rearrangement joins TRBV19 to TRBJ2-6, with D maybe TRBD1 (6 bases). The length of the CDR3 is 18 residues. Germline CDR1 reads LNHDA; CDR2 reads SQIVND (reference sequence). V dropped 5 bases and J dropped 0 bases, with 17 bases sitting between them. In nucleotides, the CDR3 is TGTGCCAGTAGTGGGGCCGGGACACCTACCTCTGGGGCCAACGTCCTGACTTTC. This sequence encodes CASSGAGTPTSGANVLTF.

This clonotype showed up just once. It may be a read error: a sequence one base away is much more abundant. This sequence joins TRBV4-1 and TRBJ2-7, with D unclear. The CDR3 extends over 13 amino acids. Germline CDR1 is MGHRA and CDR2 is YSYEKL. CDR3 protein: CVSSQADAYEQYF. The CDR3 nucleotides are TGCGTCAGCAGCCAAGCCGACGCCTACGAGCAGTACTTC.

This chain joins TRBV5-1 and TRBJ2-6; perhaps TRBD1 as D (5 bases). Germline CDR1 is SGHRS and CDR2 is YFSETQ. V was clipped by 7 bases and J by 7 bases, with 9 bases between them. There are 12 residues in the CDR3. The CDR3 bases are TGCGCCAGCCCTGGGGCCGCCAACGTCCTGACTTTC. This sequence encodes CASPGAANVLTF.

This clonotype was detected once. The chain combines TRBV20-1 with TRBJ1-1; no clear D. The germline V gene encodes CDR1 DFQATT and CDR2 SNEGSKA (reference sequence). This CDR3 contains 15 residues. V lost 2 bases and J lost 0, with 13 bases in between. The CDR3: CSARSALTMNTEAFF. For the CDR3, the DNA is TGCAGTGCTAGATCGGCCCTAACTATGAACACTGAAGCTTTCTTT.

A few counts support this clonotype. This chain links TRBV2 with TRBJ2-2; 15 bases match TRBD2. The CDR3 loop spans 18 amino acids. CDR1 is SNHLY, CDR2 FYNNEI, per germline. Losses at the gene ends were 6 bases for V and 4 bases for J; bases not matched to a gene: 9. The CDR3 bases are TGTGCCAGCAGCCTCGGACTAGCGGGAGGGCCGGGCACCGGGGAGCTGTTTTTT. It encodes CASSLGLAGGPGTGELFF.

The chain employs TRBV7-9 and TRBJ1-4; 7 bases are shared with TRBD1. The germline CDR1 and CDR2 sequences are SEHNR and FQNEAQ (reference sequence). This CDR3 is built from 13 residues. V lost 6 bases and J lost 7; bases outside the gene matches: 5. The DNA for the CDR3 is TGTGCCAGCAGAGGAGGGGGCGGTGAAAAACTGTTTTTT. Its translation: CASRGGGGEKLFF.

The chain carries TRBV12-3 or TRBV12-4 and TRBJ2-1; D remains unclear. The CDR3 runs to 14 residues. Trimming removed 5 bases from V and 5 bases from J, with 13 bases in between. This CDR3 reads CASSVPGRHNEQFF. In nucleotides, the CDR3 is TGTGCCAGCAGTGTCCCCGGACGGCACAATGAGCAGTTCTTC.

Comment on this clonotype: The junction departs from the called germline gene at one end, perhaps through a read error. V gene TRBV14 combines with J gene TRBJ1-1; D gene unclear. This CDR3 spans 13 amino acids. Germline values: CDR1 SGHDN, CDR2 FVKESK. In DNA form, the CDR3 reads TGTGCCAGCAACCAACAAGCGGGGACTGAAGCTTTCTTT. Amino acid sequence: CASNQQAGTEAFF.

This clonotype was recorded a few times. The chain recombines TRBV3-1 with TRBJ2-2; 7 nucleotides agree with TRBD1. V shed 1 base, J shed 3 bases, and the junction held 5 bases outside the gene matches. CDR3 length: 16 residues. Per germline, CDR1 LGHDT and CDR2 YNNKEL (reference sequence). CDR3 loop: CASSQAGQTHTGELFF. CDR3 DNA: TGTGCCAGCAGCCAAGCGGGACAGACCCACACCGGGGAGCTGTTTTTT.

In its sample, this clonotype was seen a few times. J is TRBJ1-5 and V is TRBV20-1, with 8 bases fitting TRBD1. Trimming removed 6 bases from V and 15 bases from J; junction bases left unmatched: 10. The CDR3 has 11 residues. Germline CDR1 reads DFQATT; CDR2 reads SNEGSKA (reference sequence). The CDR3 nucleotides are TGCAGTGCCCGTCAGGGGGCGGAGGGGCATTTT. It codes for CSARQGAEGHF.

This chain joins TRBV2 and TRBJ1-1; D not certain. The germline CDR1 and CDR2 sequences are SNHLY and FYNNEI. V was clipped by 6 bases and J by 5 bases, with 16 bases between them. The CDR3 sequence is 14 residues long. CDR3 sequence: CASRERPRATEAFF. In DNA, the CDR3 is TGTGCCAGCAGGGAAAGGCCGCGTGCTACTGAAGCTTTCTTT.

The gene calls are TRBV20-1 and TRBJ2-3; D not resolved. The CDR3 runs 11 residues. Germline V lookup: CDR1 DFQATT, CDR2 SNEGSKA (reference sequence). CDR3 in DNA: TGCAGACCGGGTAGCACAGATACGCAGTATTTT. It is translated as CRPGSTDTQYF.

This clonotype was seen only a few times. The rearrangement joins TRBV12-3 or TRBV12-4 to TRBJ1-1, with TRBD1 identical over 10 bases. V shed 2 bases and J 4 bases; nucleotides not matched to a gene: 4. CDR3 length equals 15 residues. This CDR3 is CASSLTGQGSTEAFF. CDR3 DNA sequence: TGTGCCAGCAGTTTAACGGGACAGGGGTCCACTGAAGCTTTCTTT.

DNA for the CDR3: TGTGCCAGCAGTGTTAAGGGGGGACAGCCCCAGCATTTT. This translates into CASSVKGGQPQHF. This rearrangement joins TRBV6-5 to TRBJ1-5; possibly TRBD1 for D (6 bases). V lost 5 bases and J lost 7, with 12 bases in between. Germline loops: CDR1 MNHEY, CDR2 SVGAGI. The CDR3 is made up of 13 amino acids.